The entry below describes one T cell receptor beta chain. Which antigen it targets is not known. No quality values exist for individual bases; no much larger clone is one base distant. The data are from a study of PD-1 blockade in classical Hodgkin lymphoma (dated by TCRdb to the early 2020s). Study-level background: Nivolumab dosing was 3 mg/kg intravenously every 2 weeks, continuing until either disease progression or unacceptable toxicity. To define a peripheral blood immune signature of response to PD-1 blockade in classical Hodgkin lymphoma, the study combined TCR beta sequencing with CyTOF. Beyond this particular receptor, the publication reports: Only a single clinical trial cohort was studied, and what caused the repertoire differences, possibly disease activity or prior therapy, remained undefined. A significant rise by C4D1 was seen in CD4+ but not CD8+ TCR diversity (p=0.0027 vs p=0.16), with the rise being most apparent in complete responders (p=0.02). Newly diagnosed patients were reported to have lower baseline TCR diversity than healthy donors, and relapsed/refractory patients were reported to have lower baseline TCR diversity still. Among trial patients, those achieving complete response had baseline diversity similar to that of newly diagnosed patients, while diversity was significantly lower in partial responders and progressors. Diversity was lower in patients who began nivolumab less than 1 year after ASCT, so these patients were left out of later analyses to avoid confounding by immune reconstitution.

The sample's time point label, in plain terms: cycle 1 day 1 (C1D1), immediately before nivolumab initiation. Relapse after autologous stem cell transplantation had occurred in all trial patients, and cohorts A, B and C were distinguished by prior brentuximab vedotin exposure. The trial cohort comprised a few dozen patients with relapsed/refractory classical Hodgkin lymphoma whose best overall responses were complete response, partial response or progressive disease. In the multi-cohort phase II CheckMate 205 trial, trial patients received single-agent nivolumab. An independent review committee assessed best overall response by applying the 2007 International Working Group response criteria. Trial PBMCs were obtained immediately prior to nivolumab initiation (C1D1) and on therapy at cycle 2 day 1 and cycle 4 day 1. Peripheral blood was collected in 8 mL Vacutainer Cell Preparation Tubes, from which PBMCs were isolated by centrifugation and then cryopreserved.

Reading the germline V gene gives CDR1 MNHEY and CDR2 SVGAGI. A distance of 10 bases separates the germline ends of V and J, which lose 6 bases and 7 bases respectively. The CDR3, cysteine through phenylalanine, is 11 amino acids long. CDR3 DNA only is kept here, 33 bases in frame from base 1. The Qiagen DNeasy kit was used to extract genomic DNA from unsorted PBMCs and from the negatively selected CD4+ and CD8+ fractions. Using primers that anneal to V and J segments, immunoSEQ multiplex PCR amplified the TCR beta CDR3 regions. A synthetic immune receptor repertoire was used to minimize amplification bias, and any remaining bias was removed computationally after sequencing. The source study handled its data this way. Custom Python scripts were used to quantify repertoire diversity as the Shannon entropy index. Unsorted, CD4+ and CD8+ repertoires were analyzed separately, except in combined analyses where CD4+ and CD8+ sequences were merged in silico. Clonal expansion was defined as at least a 2-fold frequency increase after treatment relative to C1D1, with a pseudocount of 0.5 for undetected baseline clones. Singleton clones were defined as clones with 0 or 1 copy at C1D1, and non-singleton clones were defined as clones with 2 or more copies. By matching protein sequences in sorted samples from the same patient, clones expanded in unsorted samples were annotated as CD4+, CD8+ or unknown. Diversity changes from C1D1 to C4D1 were tested in paired samples using Wilcoxon tests. The source is immuneACCESS, and TCRdb retained only in-frame sequences with V and J called. Part of the clones is not carried over; for the studies checked, unresolved V genes explain less than half of this, and the remainder is unexplained. The V and J calls and the clone size are those of that table, but D and trimming were determined from the DNA. In all, the sample holds about 97,000 clones, and approximately 83% of those were seen once. The top ten clonotypes cover 10% to 15% of the sample.

This sequence uses TRBV6-5 and TRBJ2-7, and TRBD1 may be the D gene, going by 6 matching bases. The TCR was taken from a human donor with classical Hodgkin lymphoma. This material consisted of peripheral blood mononuclear cells (PBMCs), taken at baseline. The CDR3 protein is CASRQGGEQYF. The DNA sequence reads TGTGCCAGCAGACAGGGCGGGGAGCAGTACTTC.